This is a list of T cell receptor beta chains from one sample in a study of shared clonotypes between healthy human individuals. Some clones are missing from TCRdb's copy, which holds only in-frame ones; the method was immunoSEQ multiplex PCR. The top ten clones hold 0.35% to 0.5% of a sample with 2 million to 2.5 million clones, about 92% of them seen once. Material: naive CD4+ T cells from PBMCs. Receptors were obtained from a man aged 18 to 35 in good health. Some clones in this sample may be carry-over from other donors' samples. Both conserved end residues are part of each CDR3. The order of the fields is J gene, V gene, CDR3 protein.

j_gene: TRBJ2-3
v_gene: TRBV28
CDR3aa: CASTRLTETQYF

j_gene: TRBJ1-1
v_gene: TRBV2
CDR3aa: CASSERNRDRKAFF

j_gene: TRBJ2-1
v_gene: TRBV28
CDR3aa: CASSLFPSGRVVHEQFF

j_gene: TRBJ2-2
v_gene: TRBV5-1
CDR3aa: CASSFIGVTGELFF

j_gene: TRBJ1-1
v_gene: TRBV6-1
CDR3aa: CASSEGRAGDTEAFF

j_gene: TRBJ2-7
v_gene: TRBV7-2
CDR3aa: CASSLGSGSSYEQYF

j_gene: TRBJ1-1
v_gene: TRBV19
CDR3aa: CASSIRSQNTEAFF

j_gene: TRBJ1-1
v_gene: TRBV5-1
CDR3aa: CASSTGTMNTEAFF

j_gene: TRBJ2-2
v_gene: TRBV5-6
CDR3aa: CASSLGVTGELFF

j_gene: TRBJ1-2
v_gene: TRBV27
CDR3aa: CASSSSRTENGYTF

j_gene: TRBJ1-1
v_gene: TRBV6-1
CDR3aa: CASSRRSYMNTEAFF

j_gene: TRBJ2-1
v_gene: TRBV28
CDR3aa: CASSSPGTGDYNEQFF

j_gene: TRBJ2-7
v_gene: TRBV29-1
CDR3aa: CSVEDQEGSEQYF

j_gene: TRBJ1-5
v_gene: TRBV5-1
CDR3aa: CASSYGTDQPQHF

j_gene: TRBJ1-2
v_gene: TRBV5-1
CDR3aa: CASSFDTHGYTF

j_gene: TRBJ2-5
v_gene: TRBV11-2
CDR3aa: CASSLGGKETQYF

j_gene: TRBJ2-1
v_gene: TRBV4-3
CDR3aa: CASSPRLAGGNEQFF

j_gene: TRBJ2-5
v_gene: TRBV27
CDR3aa: CASSIPGTRTQETQYF

j_gene: TRBJ2-1
v_gene: TRBV10-3
CDR3aa: CAISHRREGPKSGIYNEQFF

j_gene: TRBJ2-7
v_gene: TRBV7-2
CDR3aa: CASSTGTAKYEQYF

j_gene: TRBJ1-5
v_gene: TRBV6-5
CDR3aa: CASSYSAGLNQPQHF

j_gene: TRBJ2-1
v_gene: TRBV11-2
CDR3aa: CASSSGLDLYNEQFF

j_gene: TRBJ1-6
v_gene: TRBV2
CDR3aa: CASTARDRGSPLHF

j_gene: TRBJ2-7
v_gene: TRBV4-3
CDR3aa: CASSQSGTSGYEQYF

j_gene: TRBJ2-4
v_gene: TRBV21-1
CDR3aa: CASYPGEDLDIQYF

j_gene: TRBJ1-5
v_gene: TRBV5-1
CDR3aa: CASSLELDQPQHF

j_gene: TRBJ1-4
v_gene: TRBV5-1
CDR3aa: CASSLVGTREEKLFF

j_gene: TRBJ2-1
v_gene: TRBV18
CDR3aa: CASSPTSGWQGYNEQFF

j_gene: TRBJ2-4
v_gene: TRBV2
CDR3aa: CASSEADLMVFRSGIKNIQYF

j_gene: TRBJ1-4
v_gene: TRBV28
CDR3aa: CASREVITNEKLFF

j_gene: TRBJ2-3
v_gene: TRBV25-1
CDR3aa: CATHNPGDTQYF

j_gene: TRBJ1-1
v_gene: TRBV19
CDR3aa: CASSIGPESPGRRGRAFF

j_gene: TRBJ1-2
v_gene: TRBV27
CDR3aa: CASSAFRESGGYTF

j_gene: TRBJ2-7
v_gene: TRBV9
CDR3aa: CASSESGSIYEQYF

j_gene: TRBJ2-1
v_gene: TRBV5-1
CDR3aa: CASSLSVYNEQFF

j_gene: TRBJ2-2
v_gene: TRBV7-3
CDR3aa: CASSVAGGPGGELFF

j_gene: TRBJ1-5
v_gene: TRBV7-2
CDR3aa: CASSSFWGQPQHF

j_gene: TRBJ2-5
v_gene: TRBV5-4
CDR3aa: CASSLYGSTETQYF

j_gene: TRBJ2-7
v_gene: TRBV7-2
CDR3aa: CASSPGTGLGEQYF

j_gene: TRBJ2-3
v_gene: TRBV6-5
CDR3aa: CASSSTRGITDTQYF

j_gene: TRBJ1-1
v_gene: TRBV27
CDR3aa: CASSWTGAEAFF

j_gene: TRBJ1-1
v_gene: TRBV19
CDR3aa: CASSIGGAVLNTEAFF

j_gene: TRBJ1-2
v_gene: TRBV18
CDR3aa: CASSPVAGGVGPYGYTF

j_gene: TRBJ2-5
v_gene: TRBV5-1
CDR3aa: CASSPGRTARPGGETQYF

j_gene: TRBJ2-2
v_gene: TRBV4-2
CDR3aa: CASSQDSGTSGVGELFF

j_gene: TRBJ2-3
v_gene: TRBV9
CDR3aa: CASSTGTRTDTQYF

j_gene: TRBJ2-5
v_gene: TRBV2
CDR3aa: CASSERALWETQYF

j_gene: TRBJ1-5
v_gene: TRBV27
CDR3aa: CASSGKRDQPQHF

j_gene: TRBJ1-2
v_gene: TRBV18
CDR3aa: CASSIGGTGPLYGYTF

j_gene: TRBJ2-4
v_gene: TRBV19
CDR3aa: CASGTGLVKNIQYF

j_gene: TRBJ2-7
v_gene: TRBV23-1
CDR3aa: CASSCTGISVYEQYF

j_gene: TRBJ2-7
v_gene: TRBV7-2
CDR3aa: CASSLGSGSFSYEQYF

j_gene: TRBJ2-6
v_gene: TRBV7-2
CDR3aa: CASSLAGSIPGANVLTF